These 5 T cell receptor beta chains were all obtained from the same sample, sequenced in a study of vaccination and CD4 T cells after COVID-19. This sample's treatment: approximately 9-day PBMC culture with coronavirus spike peptide pools or control peptides (ViraFEST assay). An unexposed donor provided the CD4+ T cells, which were collected before the COVID-19 pandemic (2011-2018). Their antigens remain unidentified. Cultured CD4+ T cell DNA underwent sequencing with the Oncomine TCR Beta short-read assay. Genomic DNA was drawn out of CD4+ T cells grown in culture. TCRdb reprocessed the PCR reads via MiXCR and lists one record per CDR3 protein. The top ten clones hold about 15% of a sample with some 11,000 distinct CDR3 sequences, about 32% of them seen once. The source material was CD4+ T cells from blood, cultured in vitro. These receptors were collected from a human donor in good health.

This clonotype turned up a few times. J is TRBJ1-2 and V is TRBV15, with D hard to call. CDR1 LNHNV and CDR2 YYDKDF come from the germline V gene (reference sequence). The CDR3 contains 13 residues. Trimming removed 1 base from V and 5 bases from J, with 8 bases in between. The CDR3 region has the DNA TGTGCCACCAGCAGAGGGGGAGGATATGGCTACACCTTC. It codes for CATSRGGGYGYTF. The whole variable domain, remainder taken from reference TRBV15 and TRBJ1-2, is DAMVIQNPRYQVTQFGKPVTLSCSQTLNHNVMYWYQQKSSQAPKLLFHYYDKDFNNEADTPDNFQSRRPNTSFCFLDIRSPGLGDTAMYLCATSRGGGYGYTFGSGTRLTVV.

This clonotype was seen more than once but under ten times. CDR3 sequence (DNA): TGTGCCAGCTCACGGCAGGGAGACAATCAGCCCCAGCATTTT. It is translated as CASSRQGDNQPQHF. The chain joins TRBV18 to TRBJ1-5; D perhaps matches TRBD1 (5 bases). The CDR3 totals 14 residues. Trimming shortened V by 4 bases and J by 3 bases, and 10 bases separated the two germline ends. Per the germline V gene, CDR1 is KGHSH and CDR2 is LQKENI.

Only a few counts were recorded for this clonotype. The gene calls are TRBV20-1 and TRBJ1-2; D may be TRBD1 (5 bases). Germline V lookup: CDR1 DFQATT, CDR2 SNEGSKA (reference sequence). The CDR3 totals 17 residues. V was clipped by 2 bases and J by 1 base, with 20 bases between them. The CDR3 loop reads CSARHGTLPTINYGYTF. The CDR3 nucleotides are TGCAGTGCTAGACACGGGACCCTACCTACTATTAACTATGGCTACACCTTC.

This chain links TRBV6-2 or TRBV6-3 with TRBJ2-1; weak D call: TRBD1 (5 bases). V was shortened by 4 bases and J by 4 bases, with 11 bases between the two germline ends. This CDR3 contains 14 residues. Germline lookup yields CDR1 MNHEY and CDR2 SVGEGT. CDR3 DNA: TGTGCCAGCAGTTCACGACGGACATACAATGAGCAGTTCTTC. It translates to CASSSRRTYNEQFF.

This clonotype has a handful of counts. The V and J genes are TRBV27 and TRBJ1-5, with 10 bases that match TRBD1. Germline V CDR1 and CDR2: MNHEY, SMNVEV (reference sequence). The CDR3 spans 17 residues. Germline trimming cut 0 bases from V and 0 bases from J; bases unmatched to any gene: 2. The CDR3 reads CASSLSGDRGSNQPQHF. The CDR3 DNA is TGTGCCAGCAGTTTATCAGGGGACAGGGGTAGCAATCAGCCCCAGCATTTT.